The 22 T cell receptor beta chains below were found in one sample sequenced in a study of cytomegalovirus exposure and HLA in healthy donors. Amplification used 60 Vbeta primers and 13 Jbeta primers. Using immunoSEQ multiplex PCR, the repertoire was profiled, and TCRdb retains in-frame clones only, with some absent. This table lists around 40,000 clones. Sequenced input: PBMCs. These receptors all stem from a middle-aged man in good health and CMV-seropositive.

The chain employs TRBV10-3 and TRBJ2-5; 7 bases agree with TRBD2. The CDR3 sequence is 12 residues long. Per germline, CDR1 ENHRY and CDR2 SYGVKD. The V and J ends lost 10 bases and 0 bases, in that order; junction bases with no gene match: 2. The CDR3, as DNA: TGTGCCACCGCGGGGGACCAAGAGACCCAGTACTTC. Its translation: CATAGDQETQYF.

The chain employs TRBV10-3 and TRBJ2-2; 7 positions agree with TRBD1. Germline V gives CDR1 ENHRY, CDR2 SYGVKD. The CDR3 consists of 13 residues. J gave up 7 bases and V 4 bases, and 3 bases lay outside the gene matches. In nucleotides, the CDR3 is TGTGCCATCAGTGCCCAGGGGGTCGGGGAGCTGTTTTTT. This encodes CAISAQGVGELFF.

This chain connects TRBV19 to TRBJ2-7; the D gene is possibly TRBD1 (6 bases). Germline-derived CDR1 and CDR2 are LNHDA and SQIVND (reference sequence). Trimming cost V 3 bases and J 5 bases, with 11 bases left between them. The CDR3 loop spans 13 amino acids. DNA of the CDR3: TGTGCCAGTAGTATCCAGGGGAGCAACGAGCAGTACTTC. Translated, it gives CASSIQGSNEQYF.

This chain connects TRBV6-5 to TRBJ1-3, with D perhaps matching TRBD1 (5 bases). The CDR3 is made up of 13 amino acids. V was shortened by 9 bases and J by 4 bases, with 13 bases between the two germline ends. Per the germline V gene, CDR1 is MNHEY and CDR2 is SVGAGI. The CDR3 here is CASLRVGGNTIYF. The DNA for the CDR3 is TGTGCCAGTCTCAGGGTAGGAGGAAACACCATATATTTT.

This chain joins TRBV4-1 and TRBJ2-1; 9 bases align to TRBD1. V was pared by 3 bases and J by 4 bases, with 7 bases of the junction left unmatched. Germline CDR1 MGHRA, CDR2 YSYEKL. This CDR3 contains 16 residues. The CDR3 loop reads CASSHPGTGSYNEQFF. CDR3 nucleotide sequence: TGCGCCAGCAGCCATCCCGGGACAGGGTCATACAATGAGCAGTTCTTC.

The CDR3 protein is CAISPGIDEQFF. The CDR3 bases are TGTGCCATCAGTCCGGGGATCGATGAGCAGTTCTTC. The chain joins TRBV10-3 to TRBJ2-1, with D possibly TRBD2 on 5 matching bases. Germline V gene data show CDR1 as ENHRY and CDR2 as SYGVKD. The CDR3 consists of 12 residues. The V end was cut by 5 bases, the J end by 8 bases, with 10 bases between.

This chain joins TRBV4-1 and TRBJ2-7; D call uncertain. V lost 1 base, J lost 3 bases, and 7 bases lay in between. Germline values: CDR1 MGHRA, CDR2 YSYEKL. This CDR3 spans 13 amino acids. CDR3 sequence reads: CASSQVQNYEQYF. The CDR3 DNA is TGCGCCAGCAGCCAAGTTCAGAACTACGAGCAGTACTTC.

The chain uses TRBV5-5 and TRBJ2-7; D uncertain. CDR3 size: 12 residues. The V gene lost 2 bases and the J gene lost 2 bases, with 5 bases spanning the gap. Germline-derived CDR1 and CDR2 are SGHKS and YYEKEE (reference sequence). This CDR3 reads CASSFGTYEQYF. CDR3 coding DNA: TGTGCCAGCAGCTTCGGTACCTACGAGCAGTACTTC.

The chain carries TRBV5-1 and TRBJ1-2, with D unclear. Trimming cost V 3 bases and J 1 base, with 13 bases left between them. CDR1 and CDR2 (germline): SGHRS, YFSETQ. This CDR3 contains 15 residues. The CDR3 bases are TGCGCCAGCAGCTGGCAAGCGGACGGTAACTATGGCTACACCTTC. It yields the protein CASSWQADGNYGYTF. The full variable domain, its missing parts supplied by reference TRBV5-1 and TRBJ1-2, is KAGVTQTPRYLIKTRGQQVTLSCSPISGHRSVSWYQQTPGQGLQFLFEYFSETQRNKGNFPGRFSGRQFSNSRSEMNVSTLELGDSALYLCASSWQADGNYGYTFGSGTRLTVV.

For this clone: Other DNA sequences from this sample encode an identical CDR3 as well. The CDR3 sequence: CASSLGESNQPQHF. The DNA of the CDR3 is TGCGCCAGCAGCTTGGGGGAGAGCAATCAGCCCCAGCATTTT. The chain links TRBV5-1 to TRBJ1-5; no definite D call. The CDR3 runs 14 residues. Germline loops: CDR1 SGHRS, CDR2 YFSETQ. V gave up 0 bases and J gave up 1 base, with 5 bases separating them.

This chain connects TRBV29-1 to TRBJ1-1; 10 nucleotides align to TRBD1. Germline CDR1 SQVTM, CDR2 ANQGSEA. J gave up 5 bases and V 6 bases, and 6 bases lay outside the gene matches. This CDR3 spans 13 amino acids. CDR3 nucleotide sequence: TGCAGCGTATGTAAGGGACAGGGGACTGAAGCTTTCTTT. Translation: CSVCKGQGTEAFF. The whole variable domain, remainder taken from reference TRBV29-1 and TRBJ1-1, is SAVISQKPSRDICQRGTSLTIQCQVDSQVTMMFWYRQQPGQSLTLIATANQGSEATYESGFVIDKFPISRPNLTFSTLTVSNMSPEDSSIYLCSVCKGQGTEAFFGQGTRLTVV.

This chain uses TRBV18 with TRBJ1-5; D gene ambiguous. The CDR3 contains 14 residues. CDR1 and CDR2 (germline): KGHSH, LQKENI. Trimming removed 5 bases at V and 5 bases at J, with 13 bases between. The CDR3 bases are TGTGCCAGCTCATCCCTTGAGAGGGATCAGCCCCAGCATTTT. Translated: CASSSLERDQPQHF.

CDR3 nucleotide sequence: TGTGCCAGCAGTTACGTCAGGGTCTGGGACACTGAAGCTTTCTTT. This sequence encodes CASSYVRVWDTEAFF. The rearrangement joins TRBV6-5 to TRBJ1-1, with TRBD1 as a possible D gene (5 bases). Germline-derived CDR1 and CDR2 are MNHEY and SVGAGI. The CDR3 contains 15 residues. V was trimmed by 2 bases and J by 3 bases, leaving 13 bases between them.

Written as DNA, the CDR3 is TGCGCCAGCAGCTTGCGGGCTAGCGGGAGGCAAACCTACGAGCAGTACTTC. Protein sequence: CASSLRASGRQTYEQYF. V usage is TRBV5-1 and J usage is TRBJ2-7; TRBD2 matches at 11 bases. Germline V gene lookup returns CDR1 SGHRS and CDR2 YFSETQ. This CDR3 has 17 amino acids. Losses at the gene ends were 1 base for V and 2 bases for J; bases not matched to a gene: 8.

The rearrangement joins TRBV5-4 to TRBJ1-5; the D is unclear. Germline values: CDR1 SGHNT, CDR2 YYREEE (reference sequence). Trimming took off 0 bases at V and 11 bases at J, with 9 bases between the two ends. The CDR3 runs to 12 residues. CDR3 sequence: CASSLDSQTQHF. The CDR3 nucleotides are TGTGCCAGCAGCTTGGACAGCCAGACCCAGCATTTT.

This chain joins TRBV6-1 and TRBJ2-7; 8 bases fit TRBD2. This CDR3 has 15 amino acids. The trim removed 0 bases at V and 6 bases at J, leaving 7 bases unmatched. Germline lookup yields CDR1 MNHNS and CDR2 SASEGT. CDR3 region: CASSEASGGGGEQYF. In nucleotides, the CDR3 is TGTGCCAGCAGTGAAGCGTCGGGGGGGGGAGGCGAGCAGTACTTC.

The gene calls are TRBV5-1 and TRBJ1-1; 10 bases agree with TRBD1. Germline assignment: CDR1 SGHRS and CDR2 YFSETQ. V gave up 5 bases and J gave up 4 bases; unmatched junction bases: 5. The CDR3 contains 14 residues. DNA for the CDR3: TGCGCCAGCAGACGACAGGGGGCGTCCACTGAAGCTTTCTTT. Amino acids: CASRRQGASTEAFF.

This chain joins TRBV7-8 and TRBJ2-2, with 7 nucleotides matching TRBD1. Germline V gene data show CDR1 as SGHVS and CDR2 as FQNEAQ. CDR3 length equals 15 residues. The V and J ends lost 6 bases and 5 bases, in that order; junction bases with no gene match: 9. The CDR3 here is CASSRTGQMTGELFF. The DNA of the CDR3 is TGTGCCAGCAGTCGCACGGGACAGATGACCGGGGAGCTGTTTTTT.

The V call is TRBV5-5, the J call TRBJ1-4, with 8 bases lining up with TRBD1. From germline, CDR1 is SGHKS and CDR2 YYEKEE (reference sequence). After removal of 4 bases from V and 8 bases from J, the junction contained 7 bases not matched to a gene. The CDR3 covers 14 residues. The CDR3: CASSAGQAGEKLFF. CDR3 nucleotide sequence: TGTGCCAGCAGCGCGGGACAGGCAGGGGAAAAACTGTTTTTT.

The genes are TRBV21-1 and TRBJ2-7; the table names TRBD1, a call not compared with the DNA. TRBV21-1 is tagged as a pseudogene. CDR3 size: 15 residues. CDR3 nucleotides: TGTGCCAGCAGACTCCCCGGGACAGGGCCCTACGAGCAGTACTTC. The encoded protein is CASRLPGTGPYEQYF.

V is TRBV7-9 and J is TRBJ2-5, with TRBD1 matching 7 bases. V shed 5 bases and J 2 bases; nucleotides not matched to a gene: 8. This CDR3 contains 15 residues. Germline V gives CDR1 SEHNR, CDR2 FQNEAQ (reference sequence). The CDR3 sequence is CASSPWDSQQETQYF. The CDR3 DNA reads TGTGCCAGCAGCCCCTGGGACAGCCAACAAGAGACCCAGTACTTC.

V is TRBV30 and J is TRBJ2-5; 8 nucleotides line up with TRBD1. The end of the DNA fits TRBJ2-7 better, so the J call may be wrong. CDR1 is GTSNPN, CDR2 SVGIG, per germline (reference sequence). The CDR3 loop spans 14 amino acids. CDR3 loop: CAWGQGGGSYEQYF. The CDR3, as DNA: TGTGCCTGGGGACAGGGTGGGGGCTCCTACGAGCAGTACTTC.